This T cell receptor (beta chain) is from a study of tumor-infiltrating lymphocytes in primary liver carcinoma. Study at large: Productive TCRbeta reads per sample were roughly 3.5 to 7.5 million, not differing by tissue. General study findings and limits: Lower overlap was observed for tumor-adjacent and tumor-blood pairs relative to tumor region pairs.

The researchers produced TCR beta cDNA from roughly 500 ng total RNA with a constant-region primer. Three nested multiplex PCR rounds of slightly modified ARM-PCR generated TCR beta libraries. Researchers ran the first two PCR rounds for ten to eleven cycles each with TRBV1-TRBV30 forward primers and a C-beta reverse primer. TCRdb recomputed calls from the multiplex PCR reads with MiXCR, one row per CDR3 protein. The table includes some 320,000 distinct CDR3 sequences, about 60% detected once. Out of unsorted whole blood came the blood RNA, and germline DNA was extracted as well. Patients were chronically HBV-infected and treatment-naive. Germline loops: CDR1 SGHRS, CDR2 YFSETQ. The CDR3 runs to 17 residues. As concerns this clonotype: Antigen specificity is unknown. One junction end does not reproduce the germline sequence, and a read error may be involved.

The sequence derives from a man aged 40-50 years with primary liver carcinoma and hepatitis B virus infection. The sequencing input was peripheral blood. This chain connects TRBV5-1 to TRBJ2-6; 7 nucleotides match TRBD2. The CDR3 reads CASTLAGAISGANVLTF. Here the CDR3 DNA reads TGCGCCAGCACCTTGGCGGGAGCTATCTCTGGGGCCAACGTCCTGACTTTC. Full variable domain (remainder filled in from reference TRBV5-1 and TRBJ2-6): KAGVTQTPRYLIKTRGQQVTLSCSPISGHRSVSWYQQTPGQGLQFLFEYFSETQRNKGNFPGRFSGRQFSNSRSEMNVSTLELGDSALYLCASTLAGAISGANVLTFGAGSRLTVL.